A selection of T cell receptor beta chains follows, all from one sample in a study of T cell repertoires in cytomegalovirus infection. Their antigens remain unidentified. Using its own MiXCR run on the reads, TCRdb lists one record per CDR3 protein. The table has about 830,000 distinct CDR3 sequences, 30% to 35% seen once. The sequencing used cultured CD8+ T cells from PBMCs, collected from culture after CMV antigen stimulation. These receptors came from a human donor in good health (CMV status not recorded). Some clones in this sample may be carry-over from other donors' samples. Both conserved end residues are part of each CDR3. The D gene is left open where the match is weak. Size tells how often a clone was seen (once, few, many) or the class of an expanded clone, and some rows leave it out.

D,J,V,size,DNA,CDR3
TRBD1,TRBJ1-3,TRBV27,.,TGTGCCAGCAGTTTTAGGACAGGGCCTGGAAACACCATATATTTT,CASSFRTGPGNTIYF
TRBD1,TRBJ2-7,TRBV7-8,.,TGTGCCAGCAGTCCGGCCGGGACAGGCGCCTACGAGCAGTACTTC,CASSPAGTGAYEQYF
TRBD1,TRBJ2-3,TRBV2,once,TGTGCCAGCCCCGGGACAGGGGAAGATACGCAGTATTTT,CASPGTGEDTQYF
TRBD1,TRBJ1-1,TRBV7-9,.,TGTGCCAGCAGCTTCCCCGGACAGGAAAGGTGGAGCACTGAAGCTTTCTTT,CASSFPGQERWSTEAFF
TRBD2,TRBJ2-1,TRBV12-3/TRBV12-4,.,TGTGCCAGCACCCCGGGGCTAGCGGGGGCTGGTGAGCAGTTCTTC,CASTPGLAGAGEQFF
.,TRBJ1-1,TRBV20-1,.,TGCAGTGCTAGACGGGAGGCCTACACTGAAGCTTTCTTT,CSARREAYTEAFF
TRBD1,TRBJ1-5,TRBV27,few,TGTGCCAGCAGTTGGACAGGTTCGGAAAATCAGCCCCAGCATTTT,CASSWTGSENQPQHF
.,TRBJ1-2,TRBV29-1,.,TGCAGCGCCGAAGATGGAGGACAGTACTATGGCTACACCTTC,CSAEDGGQYYGYTF
.,TRBJ2-2,TRBV6-2/TRBV6-3,.,TGTGCCGTCCTCCGCCAGGGAAACACCGGGGAGCTGTTTTTT,CAVLRQGNTGELFF
TRBD1,TRBJ1-1,TRBV28,.,TGTGCCAGCGTTACGGACCTGACAGGGATGAACACTGAAGCTTTCTTT,CASVTDLTGMNTEAFF
.,TRBJ2-5,TRBV4-1,.,TGCACCAGCAGCCAAGATCGAAGGAGGGAGGCCCAAGAGACCCAGTACTTC,CTSSQDRRREAQETQYF
TRBD2,TRBJ2-1,TRBV12-3/TRBV12-4,many,TGTGCCAGCAGCCCTAGCGCGGGGGGGTACAATGAGCAGTTCTTC,CASSPSAGGYNEQFF
.,TRBJ1-4,TRBV6-1,few,TGTGCCAGCAGTCCCGGGATTCCTGAAAAACTGTTTTTT,CASSPGIPEKLFF
.,TRBJ2-1,TRBV5-6,.,TGTGCCAGCAGCTTGGGGGGGCCTGGTTACAATGAGCAGTTCTTC,CASSLGGPGYNEQFF
.,TRBJ2-7,TRBV6-5,once,TGTGCCAGCAGCTACGCAAGACAGAGCGAGCAGTACTTC,CASSYARQSEQYF
TRBD2,TRBJ2-3,TRBV6-6,.,TGTGCCAGCAGTTACTCTCCTAGCGGGGATAGCACAGATACGCAGTATTTT,CASSYSPSGDSTDTQYF
.,TRBJ1-1,TRBV12-3/TRBV12-4,.,TGTGCCAGCACCAACAGGAGAATGAACACTGAAGCTTTCTTT,CASTNRRMNTEAFF
.,TRBJ1-1,TRBV7-6,many,TGTGCCAGCAGCTTAGCCTTGGGGGGGGCTGAAGCTTTCTTT,CASSLALGGAEAFF
.,TRBJ1-2,TRBV27,few,TGTGCCAGCAGTCCCGGGGGGGGGGGTACTGGCTACACCTTC,CASSPGGGGTGYTF
.,TRBJ2-7,TRBV2,.,TGTGCCAGCAGTGAAGAAATGGGAGCCTACGAGCAGTACTTC,CASSEEMGAYEQYF
.,TRBJ1-1,TRBV19,few,TGTGCCAGTAGTGACTCTCCCCGGGCCGGCCTAACTGAAGCTTTCTTT,CASSDSPRAGLTEAFF
TRBD2,TRBJ2-2,TRBV7-2,many,TGTGCCAGCAGTACTGGACTAGCGGGGTACACCGGGGAGCTGTTTTTT,CASSTGLAGYTGELFF
.,TRBJ1-1,TRBV3-1,.,TGTGCCAGCAGCCAAGATGTCGGGGTTCTGGAAGCTTTCTTT,CASSQDVGVLEAFF
TRBD2,TRBJ2-1,TRBV9,.,TGTGCCAGCAGCGGATGGCTGGGACTAAATGAGCAGTTCTTC,CASSGWLGLNEQFF
TRBD1,TRBJ2-7,TRBV12-3/TRBV12-4,few,TGTGCCAGCAGCGCCCCCGGGACAGAGGATGAGCAGTACTTC,CASSAPGTEDEQYF
.,TRBJ2-6,TRBV28,.,TGTGCCAGCGGGCCAGGGCTGAACTCTGGGGCCAACGTCCTGACTTTC,CASGPGLNSGANVLTF
.,TRBJ2-7,TRBV6-2/TRBV6-3,.,TGTGCCAGCACCGAGGTGGGGGTACACGAGCAGTACTTC,CASTEVGVHEQYF
TRBD1,TRBJ1-1,TRBV7-6,many,TGTGCCAGCAGCCCGGACAGGACTGAAGCTTTCTTT,CASSPDRTEAFF
.,TRBJ1-4,TRBV14,.,TGTGCCAGCAGCCAATTAGACAGTAAGGCTGAAAAACTGTTTTTT,CASSQLDSKAEKLFF
TRBD2,TRBJ2-3,TRBV11-2,many,TGTGCCAGCAGTCCTTCTAGCGGGGGGAGCACAGATACGCAGTATTTT,CASSPSSGGSTDTQYF
TRBD1,TRBJ2-4,TRBV19,few,TGTGCCGCCAGGGACAGGGGGCCCAAAAACATTCAGTACTTC,CAARDRGPKNIQYF
TRBD1,TRBJ1-1,TRBV6-6,.,TGTGCCAGCAGTCTCCTCGACAGGGGGAACACTGAAGCTTTCTTT,CASSLLDRGNTEAFF
.,TRBJ1-1,TRBV7-9,few,TGTGCCAGCAGCCACCCCACTGAAGCTTTCTTT,CASSHPTEAFF
.,TRBJ1-6,TRBV5-4,.,TGTGCCAGCAGCGTAAGGACTGGGTCACCCCTCCACTTT,CASSVRTGSPLHF
.,TRBJ2-7,TRBV27,.,TGTGCCAGCAGTTTAGCAAGGGATCCCTACGAGCAGTACTTC,CASSLARDPYEQYF
.,TRBJ1-4,TRBV19,.,TGTGCCAGTACCCCTTCCGGGGCGTCAGGTGAAAAACTGTTTTTT,CASTPSGASGEKLFF
TRBD1,TRBJ2-7,TRBV6-8,.,TGTGCCAGCAGCTATCGCCATACAGGGGACTACGAGCAGTACTTC,CASSYRHTGDYEQYF
.,TRBJ2-7,TRBV7-9,.,TGTGCCAGCAGCTTATCGGCGGGGATTCTCTACGAGCAGTACTTC,CASSLSAGILYEQYF
TRBD2,TRBJ2-1,TRBV7-8,many,TGTGCCAGCAGCTTTGCGGGGGCCTACAATGAGCAGTTCTTC,CASSFAGAYNEQFF
.,TRBJ2-1,TRBV14,.,TGTGCCAGCAGCCAAGTAGCGGTGTCCTACAATGAGCAGTTCTTC,CASSQVAVSYNEQFF
.,TRBJ1-4,TRBV20-1,.,TGCAGTGCTAGAGTGACGGACAGCCTAGTCTCTGCAACTAATGAAAAACTGTTTTTT,CSARVTDSLVSATNEKLFF
.,TRBJ2-5,TRBV10-3,few,TGTGCCACCAGGTCACAGCCGGGAAAAGAGACCCAGTACTTC,CATRSQPGKETQYF
TRBD1,TRBJ1-5,TRBV15,.,TGTGCCACCAGAGGGACAGGCCTTGATCAGCCCCAGCATTTT,CATRGTGLDQPQHF
.,TRBJ1-5,TRBV7-8,few,TGTGCCAGCAGCTTAGTTTACAGGTCCACCGATAGCAATCAGCCCCAGCATTTT,CASSLVYRSTDSNQPQHF
.,TRBJ2-6,TRBV6-2/TRBV6-3,few,TGTGCCAGCAGTTACTCGACACCCTGGCACCCGGCCAACGTCCTGACTTTC,CASSYSTPWHPANVLTF
.,TRBJ1-5,TRBV6-2/TRBV6-3,.,TGTGCCAGCAGTTACTCGAACTTGGCACAGCCCCAGCATTTT,CASSYSNLAQPQHF
.,TRBJ2-1,TRBV7-6,.,TGTGCCAGCAGCCCCGAGCCGGGGGGCCCCTACAATGAGCAGTTCTTC,CASSPEPGGPYNEQFF
.,TRBJ1-1,TRBV11-3,few,TGTGCCAGCAGCCCCCCGGTGGGGGTCGCTGAAGCTTTCTTT,CASSPPVGVAEAFF
.,TRBJ2-2,TRBV6-1,.,TGTGCCAGCAGTTCTGACCTCGACACCGGGGAGCTGTTTTTT,CASSSDLDTGELFF
TRBD2,TRBJ2-7,TRBV6-5,few,TGTGCCAGCACCTCGTCTAGCGGGGGAGAGCAGTACTTC,CASTSSSGGEQYF
TRBD1,TRBJ1-2,TRBV4-3,few,TGCGCCAGCAGCCAAGCTAGGAAGGGGGCCTACTATGGCTACACCTTC,CASSQARKGAYYGYTF
.,TRBJ2-2,TRBV7-3,.,TGTGCCAGCAGCTTAACGGCCTCCAGAGGAACCGGGGAGCTGTTTTTT,CASSLTASRGTGELFF
.,TRBJ2-1,TRBV6-1,.,TGTGCCAGCAGAGAGTATGGGGAGAGCTCCTACAATGAGCAGTTGTTC,CASREYGESSYNEQLF
.,TRBJ1-1,TRBV6-6,.,TGTGCCAGCAGTTACTTGTCACCAGGCGACACTGAAGCTTTCTTT,CASSYLSPGDTEAFF
.,TRBJ2-5,TRBV12-3/TRBV12-4,.,TGTGCCAGCAGTTTAGCGCCCCCCGAATTTCTACAAGAGACCCAGTACTTC,CASSLAPPEFLQETQYF